This T cell receptor (beta chain) was sequenced in a study of graft-versus-host responses after intestinal transplantation. For the study at large: Among the recipients, transplants were multivisceral, liver-intestinal, or isolated intestinal. All recipients got anti-thymocyte globulin induction, then tacrolimus and steroids for approximately 3 years.

Points on this clone: Its antigen is unknown.

The CDR3 consists of 13 residues. CDR1 and CDR2 from the germline V gene are SNHLY and FYNNEI. V shed 6 bases, J shed 4 bases, and the junction held 5 bases outside the gene matches. Broader study findings: Analysis identified GvH clones in recipient marrow, with some appearing first in ileum or blood.

Assay: immunoSEQ multiplex PCR; the TCRdb copy retains only in-frame clones and omits some. The table includes approximately 80,000 clones, less than 90% detected once. The chain uses TRBV2 and TRBJ2-7; TRBD2 matches at 8 bases. This clonotype originated in a human donor who received an intestinal transplant. The sequencing used unstimulated CD4+ T cells sorted from spleen or lymph node cells, collected before intestinal transplant. The CDR3 DNA reads as TGTGCCAGCAGCCCTCCGGGGGGGTACGAGCAGTACTTC. It specifies CASSPPGGYEQYF.